This T cell receptor (beta chain) was recorded in a study of T-cell reconstitution after alpha-beta-depleted transplantation in children. In its sample, this clonotype was seen a few times. Unique molecular identifiers were incorporated during preparation of the TCRbeta library. TCRdb recomputed calls from the PCR reads with MiXCR, one row per CDR3 protein. The table shows about 120,000 distinct CDR3 sequences, with under 13% occurring only once. This CDR3 contains 11 residues. V lost 10 bases to trimming and J lost 6 bases, with 13 bases between them. Germline V gives CDR1 ENHRY, CDR2 SYGVKD. The sequences come from PBMCs, collected before TCRalphabeta/CD19-depleted stem cell transplant. The genes are TRBV10-3 and TRBJ2-7, with TRBD1 as a possible D gene (5 bases). The source of this sequence is a boy under 10 years old with acute lymphoblastic leukemia, due to receive a stem cell transplant. The CDR3 reads CATLDTGEQYF. The CDR3 bases are TGTGCCACCCTTGACACAGGCGAGCAGTACTTC.